Below, one T cell receptor (beta chain) is given with its context. Its target is unknown. These data originate in a study of T cell responses to AZD1222 COVID-19 vaccine. Sequencing was performed with immunoSEQ multiplex PCR; in TCRdb, only in-frame clones are kept and a portion is missing. The profile shows 150,000 to 200,000 clones, under 95% of them singletons. CDR1 SGHTA and CDR2 FQGTGA come from the germline V gene. The CDR3 spans 14 residues. Trimming took 3 bases from V and 2 from J; bases not matched to a gene: 3. Study outcomes and limitations: There were mostly white British donors and more females than males, and clonal diversity was possibly underestimated. Regions 160-218 and 743-854 dominated among vaccine-associated CD4 TCRs spanning spike. Spike-specific TCR breadth and depth both grew after two AZD1222 doses.

Sequencing used peripheral blood, obtained 28 days after the second AZD1222 dose. The TCR comes from an adult who received the AZD1222 COVID-19 vaccine. This rearrangement joins TRBV7-3 to TRBJ2-7; TRBD2 aligns across 8 bases. In nucleotides, the CDR3 is TGTGCCAGCAGCTTGGGACTAGGTCCCTACGAGCAGTACTTC. Translation gives CASSLGLGPYEQYF.